The 20 T cell receptor beta chains below all came from one sample that was sequenced in a study of blood T cells in healthy people across ages (dated by TCRdb to the mid-2010s). Library preparation used 5' RACE. The data were produced on an Illumina HiSeq 2500. A second PCR of about 6 to 12 cycles was performed with a sample-barcoded 5' primer and a J-beta primer mix. TCRdb handled the public reads itself, with Q25 trimming in fastp and clone calling in MiXCR, and kept productive beta chains. CDR3 protein duplicates are merged, each entry listing the most common genes and DNA. The sample has about 1.1 million distinct CDR3 sequences on record, around two fifths of them singletons. Around 14% of the sample goes to the ten largest clones. Sequencing was carried out using blood. Source of these receptors: a man younger than 30 in good health.

This clonotype has a handful of counts. V usage is TRBV4-3 and J usage is TRBJ1-1; D uncertain. Germline V gene data show CDR1 as LGHNA and CDR2 as YSLEER. The CDR3 loop spans 13 amino acids. Trimming pared 0 bases from V and 8 bases from J, leaving 10 bases between. The DNA for the CDR3 is TGCGCCAGCAGCCAAGATCCGACGGAAGAAGCTTTCTTT. This gives the protein CASSQDPTEEAFF.

Concerning this clonotype: The junction departs from germline at one end; a sequencing error may be responsible. CDR3 residues: CASSPGTENAEAFF. CDR3 DNA: TGTGCCAGCAGCCCCGGGACAGAGAACGCTGAAGCTTTCTTT. This chain links TRBV7-9 with TRBJ1-1; 7 bases are a match to TRBD1. Germline CDR1 is SEHNR and CDR2 is FQNEAQ (reference sequence). The CDR3 is 14 residues long.

V and J are TRBV6-1 and TRBJ2-1; D is uncertain. Trimming removed 6 bases from V and 5 bases from J, with 11 bases in between. CDR3 length: 13 amino acids. The germline V gene encodes CDR1 MNHNS and CDR2 SASEGT. CDR3 bases: TGTGCCAGCAGGGAAACAGTTAACAATGAGCAGTTCTTC. As protein: CASRETVNNEQFF.

The chain links TRBV6-2 or TRBV6-3 to TRBJ2-1; 7 nucleotides agree with TRBD2. This CDR3 is 13 amino acids long. Germline assignment: CDR1 MNHEY and CDR2 SVGEGT. The CDR3 region is CVIGGSSYNEQFF. In DNA, the CDR3 is TGTGTCATCGGCGGGAGCTCCTACAATGAGCAGTTCTTC.

As for this clonotype: At one of its ends the junction is not consistent with the germline gene, which may arise from a read error. This chain uses TRBV24-1 with TRBJ2-3; no clear D. This CDR3 has 14 amino acids. The germline V gene encodes CDR1 KGHDR and CDR2 SFDVKD. The CDR3 coding sequence is TGTACCACCAGTTCTTGGAGCACCACAGATACGCAGTATTTT. It encodes CTTSSWSTTDTQYF.

This clonotype was observed at least ten times. The chain combines TRBV10-3 with TRBJ1-2, with 7 bases fitting TRBD1. Trimming cost V 4 bases and J 2 bases; bases outside gene matches: 4. The length of the CDR3 is 14 residues. The germline V gene encodes CDR1 ENHRY and CDR2 SYGVKD. The CDR3 DNA is TGTGCCATCAGTGGAGTGACAGGGAACTATGGCTACACCTTC. Translating gives CAISGVTGNYGYTF.

The table lists this clonotype with a few counts. The V and J genes are TRBV3-1 and TRBJ2-1, with D possibly being TRBD2 (6 bases). V gave up 2 bases and J gave up 1 base, with 12 bases separating them. This CDR3 region has 16 residues. Germline CDR1 and CDR2: LGHDT and YNNKEL (reference sequence). The CDR3 protein is CASSQRGAGSYNEQFF. DNA for the CDR3: TGTGCCAGCAGCCAACGAGGGGCGGGATCCTACAATGAGCAGTTCTTC.

This CDR3 is CASSSGQRGPNSPLHF. CDR3 nucleotides: TGTGCCAGCAGTTCGGGACAGCGAGGCCCCAATTCACCCCTCCACTTT. The chain employs TRBV6-2 or TRBV6-3 and TRBJ1-6; TRBD1 agrees at 7 bases. CDR3 length: 16 residues. Unmatched junction bases numbered 10, after V lost 4 bases and J lost 7 bases. Germline CDR1 and CDR2: MNHEY and SVGEGT.

This clonotype was found a few times. The J gene is TRBJ1-1, the V gene TRBV12-5; 9 nucleotides line up with TRBD1. This CDR3 comprises 14 residues. The V gene's germline CDR1 is LGHNT and CDR2 FRNRAP. V trimming: 5 bases; J trimming: 3 bases; junction bases outside the gene matches: 4. The CDR3 DNA reads as TGTGCTAGTGGTGACCGGGACAGGGACACTGAAGCTTTCTTT. Protein sequence: CASGDRDRDTEAFF.

The chain combines TRBV18 with TRBJ1-1, with D hard to call. CDR1 is KGHSH, CDR2 LQKENI, per germline. The CDR3 is 15 residues long. V shed 2 bases and J shed 4 bases, with 14 bases lying between them. The CDR3 sequence: CASSPVGPPGTEAFF. As DNA, the CDR3 is TGTGCCAGCTCACCAGTCGGCCCACCGGGCACTGAAGCTTTCTTT.

This clonotype was recorded only once. The genes are TRBV20-1 and TRBJ1-2; 7 bases match TRBD1. The germline gives CDR1 DFQATT, CDR2 SNEGSKA (reference sequence). Germline trimming cut 4 bases from V and 9 bases from J; bases unmatched to any gene: 11. The CDR3 spans 13 residues. The CDR3 bases are TGCAGTGCTACACAGGGGCTCAGTAGGAGCTACACCTTC. This codes for CSATQGLSRSYTF.

This chain connects TRBV9 to TRBJ2-3, with TRBD1 matching 7 bases. Trimming at V came to 3 bases and at J to 2 bases, leaving 6 bases not matched to a gene. This CDR3 comprises 15 residues. The germline V gene has CDR1 SGDLS and CDR2 YYNGEE. This chain's CDR3 is CASSAPRGITDTQYF. DNA for the CDR3: TGTGCCAGCAGCGCACCCAGGGGGATCACAGATACGCAGTATTTT.

This clonotype was recorded a few times. J is TRBJ2-7 and V is TRBV20-1; 10 positions match TRBD1. The CDR3 is 14 residues long. J was trimmed by 3 bases and V by 3 bases; bases with no gene match: 5. The germline V gene encodes CDR1 DFQATT and CDR2 SNEGSKA (reference sequence). The CDR3: CSARGQGQGYEQYF. The CDR3 coding sequence is TGCAGTGCTAGGGGACAGGGGCAAGGCTACGAGCAGTACTTC.

J is TRBJ2-7 and V is TRBV10-3; D call uncertain. Germline values: CDR1 ENHRY, CDR2 SYGVKD. The CDR3 has 15 residues. V was shortened by 8 bases and J by 7 bases, with 24 bases between the two germline ends. The DNA for the CDR3 is TGTGCCATCGCTAGTTTAGGGAAGGGTATCGATGAGCAGTACTTC. Translating it yields CAIASLGKGIDEQYF.

There are a few counts of this clonotype. The chain is built from TRBV30 and TRBJ1-1; D is perhaps TRBD1 (6 bases). This CDR3 spans 10 amino acids. CDR1 and CDR2 (germline): GTSNPN, SVGIG (reference sequence). V was clipped by 1 base and J by 11 bases, with 8 bases between them. CDR3 loop: CAWSGQGAFF. The CDR3, as DNA: TGTGCCTGGAGTGGCCAGGGGGCTTTCTTT.

The chain employs TRBV7-2 and TRBJ1-5; D not resolved. Trimming left V 5 bases short and J 8 bases short, with 16 bases between. Germline CDR1 is SGHTA and CDR2 is FQGNSA. This CDR3 is 14 amino acids long. The CDR3 DNA follows: TGTGCCAGCAGCCAATCGGGTGCGCCAGAGCCCCAGCATTTT. Amino acids: CASSQSGAPEPQHF.

Notes on this clonotype: One end of the junction varies from germline; a read error may be responsible. The chain links TRBV5-1 to TRBJ1-2, with D tentatively TRBD1 (6 bases). Germline loops: CDR1 SGHRS, CDR2 YFSETQ. This CDR3 is 16 amino acids long. The CDR3 DNA reads TGCGCCGGCAGCTTGAACTTCGGGGGCAATAACTATGGCTACACCTTC. Translation gives CAGSLNFGGNNYGYTF.

V gene TRBV29-1 combines with J gene TRBJ2-1, with a weak D call TRBD2 (5 bases). Germline V lookup: CDR1 SQVTM, CDR2 ANQGSEA. The V end was cut by 6 bases, the J end by 9 bases, with 21 bases between. There are 14 residues in the CDR3. The CDR3 region has the DNA TGCAGCGTAAAAGCGGCGGCTCAGGCAGGTGAGCAGTTCTTC. Protein sequence: CSVKAAAQAGEQFF.

This chain joins TRBV7-2 and TRBJ2-3; tentatively, D is TRBD1 (6 bases). V was pared by 2 bases and J by 4 bases, with 13 bases between. CDR1 and CDR2 (germline): SGHTA, FQGNSA. The CDR3 extends over 15 amino acids. CDR3 amino acids: CASSLRGRHADTQYF. The CDR3 DNA reads as TGTGCCAGCAGCTTAAGGGGGAGACACGCAGATACGCAGTATTTT.

V is TRBV2 and J is TRBJ1-5; 9 bases are shared with TRBD1. The CDR3 consists of 13 residues. Trimming removed 7 bases from V and 11 bases from J; junction bases left unmatched: 9. Germline V gene sequence: CDR1 SNHLY, CDR2 FYNNEI. The CDR3 loop reads CASTTGGRTAQHF. DNA of the CDR3: TGTGCCAGCACAACAGGGGGCCGTACAGCCCAGCATTTT.